This T cell receptor (beta chain) was identified in a study of T-cell reconstitution after alpha-beta-depleted transplantation in children. This clonotype appeared many times. This sample's TCRbeta library carried unique molecular identifier barcodes. Using its own MiXCR run on the PCR reads, TCRdb lists one record per CDR3 protein. This table has 150,000 to 250,000 distinct CDR3 sequences, 13% to 15% appearing once. V was trimmed by 3 bases and J by 1 base, leaving 16 bases between them. CDR1 is MGHRA, CDR2 YSYEKL, per germline. This CDR3 spans 17 amino acids. The clonotype was recovered from a human donor who donated a stem cell graft to a child with acute lymphoblastic leukemia. Source: PBMCs from the stem cell graft donor, taken from the stem cell graft. This chain connects TRBV4-1 to TRBJ2-1, with D uncertain. The CDR3 region has the DNA TGCGCCAGCAGCCATGGGAAGAGCGCTCGTTCCTACAATGAGCAGTTCTTC. Its translation is CASSHGKSARSYNEQFF.